The 8 T cell receptor beta chains in this list originate from one sample, sequenced in a study of graft-versus-host responses after intestinal transplantation. Profiling relied on immunoSEQ multiplex PCR, and the TCRdb table lists in-frame clones only, not all of them. Altogether about 97,000 clones are present, 80% to 95% being singletons, with the ten largest covering around 15%. This specimen consisted of PBMCs, obtained about 450 days after intestinal transplant. Receptor source: a human patient who received an intestinal transplant, so some T cells may come from the graft donor.

This rearrangement joins TRBV5-1 to TRBJ1-2; D remains ambiguous. Trimming removed 7 bases from V and 4 bases from J, with 23 bases in between. CDR1 and CDR2 (germline): SGHRS, YFSETQ. The CDR3 spans 16 residues. In DNA form, the CDR3 reads TGCGCCAGCGTAGGAGTACCGGTTCGAAAGACCTATGGCTACACCTTC. It encodes CASVGVPVRKTYGYTF.

The rearrangement uses TRBV10-3 and TRBJ1-1, with a possible D match to TRBD1 (5 bases). The CDR3 runs to 11 residues. Germline CDR1 is ENHRY and CDR2 is SYGVKD. V lost 11 bases and J lost 2, with 9 bases in between. The CDR3 coding sequence is TGTGCCGCCGGACATAACACTGAAGCTTTCTTT. Its translation: CAAGHNTEAFF.

The chain combines TRBV5-1 with TRBJ2-7; unclear D gene. CDR1 is SGHRS, CDR2 YFSETQ, per germline. Trimming removed 2 bases at V and 3 bases at J, with 18 bases between. This CDR3 comprises 16 residues. Written as DNA, the CDR3 is TGCGCCAGCAGCTTCGGTGACACCAATGGTCTCTACGAGCAGTACTTC. It specifies CASSFGDTNGLYEQYF.

The V and J genes are TRBV2 and TRBJ1-5; 7 positions match TRBD1. There are 15 residues in the CDR3. Germline assignment: CDR1 SNHLY and CDR2 FYNNEI. The V gene end was trimmed by 6 bases and the J gene end by 1 base; junction bases not matched to a gene: 6. DNA of the CDR3: TGTGCCAGCAGGGACGACAGGGTAAGCAATCAGCCCCAGCATTTT. Protein sequence: CASRDDRVSNQPQHF.

V usage is TRBV13 and J usage is TRBJ1-1; tentatively, D is TRBD1 (6 bases). Germline CDR1 is PRHDT and CDR2 is FYEKMQ (reference sequence). Trimming removed 10 bases from V and 0 bases from J, with 15 bases in between. The CDR3 covers 14 residues. The CDR3: CATRRQVMNTEAFF. The CDR3 nucleotides are TGTGCCACCCGGAGACAGGTCATGAACACTGAAGCTTTCTTT.

The table lists this clone with a count of one. This chain uses TRBV10-3 with TRBJ1-2, with 8 bases identical to TRBD1. V lost 7 bases, J lost 6 bases, and 4 bases stayed unmatched. The germline gives CDR1 ENHRY, CDR2 SYGVKD. The CDR3 loop spans 12 amino acids. The CDR3 nucleotides are TGTGCCATCATGAGGGGACAGGATGGCTACACCTTC. Protein: CAIMRGQDGYTF.

V gene TRBV11-2 combines with J gene TRBJ1-4; D is possibly TRBD1 (5 bases). The CDR3 extends over 16 amino acids. V shed 4 bases and J shed 2 bases, with 14 bases lying between them. CDR1 and CDR2 from the germline V gene are SGHAT and FQNNGV. CDR3 sequence: CASSWGLYQTNEKLFF. The DNA for the CDR3 is TGTGCCAGCAGCTGGGGACTATACCAGACTAATGAAAAACTGTTTTTT.

V and J are TRBV7-3 and TRBJ2-3; 11 bases are shared with TRBD2. Germline V gene sequence: CDR1 SGHTA, CDR2 FQGTGA. V lost 3 bases, J lost 3 bases, and 5 bases stayed unmatched. The CDR3 covers 16 residues. CDR3 sequence (DNA): TGTGCCAGCAGCTTTACTAGCGGGGGAGATACAGATACGCAGTATTTT. This encodes CASSFTSGGDTDTQYF.